Below, 28 T cell receptor beta chains from the same sample are listed, as sequenced in a study. TCRdb reprocessed the RT-PCR reads via MiXCR and lists one record per CDR3 protein. Of about 680,000 distinct CDR3 sequences in the sample, 12% to 15% were seen once. The sample consisted of memory CD4+ T cells from blood. The source is a female donor in good health, serving as a healthy control.

This clonotype occurred a few times. J is TRBJ1-4 and V is TRBV12-3 or TRBV12-4; D may be TRBD1 (6 bases). V was shortened by 4 bases and J by 5 bases, with 14 bases between the two germline ends. The CDR3 length is 15 residues. Here the CDR3 DNA reads TGTGCCAGCAGTTCCTCGGGGGGGGCAAATGAAAAACTGTTTTTT. It codes for CASSSSGGANEKLFF.

CDR3 sequence: CASSNRGLSSYEQYF. The CDR3 region has the DNA TGTGCCAGCAGTAACAGGGGACTATCTTCCTACGAGCAGTACTTC. This rearrangement joins TRBV6-2 or TRBV6-3 to TRBJ2-7; D tentatively reads TRBD1 or TRBD2 (7 bases each). The length of the CDR3 is 15 residues. V dropped 5 bases and J dropped 1 base, with 15 bases sitting between them. Germline V gene data show CDR1 as MNHEY and CDR2 as SVGEGT.

V is TRBV7-2 and J is TRBJ2-1, with D unclear. CDR1 is SGHTA and CDR2 is FQGNSA in the germline V gene. CDR3 length: 14 residues. Trimming took 3 bases from V and 7 from J, leaving 13 bases between them. CDR3 bases: TGTGCCAGCAGCTTCTGGAACCAAGGAAATGAGCAGTTCTTC. It translates to CASSFWNQGNEQFF. Based on the CDR3 plus reference TRBV7-2 and TRBJ2-1, the full variable domain is GAGVSQSPSNKVTEKGKDVELRCDPISGHTALYWYRQSLGQGLEFLIYFQGNSAPDKSGLPSDRFSAERTGGSVSTLTIQRTQQEDSAVYLCASSFWNQGNEQFFGPGTRLTVL.

This rearrangement joins TRBV5-1 to TRBJ1-1; D unresolved. Germline CDR1 and CDR2: SGHRS and YFSETQ. The CDR3 length is 15 residues. Trimming stripped 4 bases from V and 5 bases from J, with 18 bases between. The CDR3 DNA reads as TGCGCCAGCAGCCCCCCGTGGGAGGGAGGGACTGAAGCTTTCTTT. It translates to CASSPPWEGGTEAFF.

The chain combines TRBV20-1 with TRBJ1-1; D remains ambiguous. Trimming took off 3 bases at V and 1 base at J, with 18 bases between the two ends. Germline values: CDR1 DFQATT, CDR2 SNEGSKA (reference sequence). The CDR3 is 16 amino acids. CDR3 bases: TGCAGTGCTAGTGGGGTTCCTGGCGGGAAGAACACTGAAGCTTTCTTT. Amino acids: CSASGVPGGKNTEAFF.

This chain links TRBV12-3 or TRBV12-4 with TRBJ2-7; weak D call: TRBD2 (7 bases). CDR3 length: 15 amino acids. Trimming left V 6 bases short and J 0 bases short, with 15 bases between. Here the CDR3 reads CASSPLGGASYEQYF. CDR3 nucleotide sequence: TGTGCCAGCAGCCCACTTGGGGGGGCCTCCTACGAGCAGTACTTC.

With regard to this clonotype: A much larger clone is a single base away; this may be a read error. J is TRBJ2-2 and V is TRBV10-3; tentative D call: TRBD2 (5 bases). Germline V CDR1 and CDR2: ENHRY, SYGVKD. The CDR3 contains 14 residues. CDR3 sequence: CTMSPRDNTGELFF. As DNA, the CDR3 is TGTACCATGTCTCCCCGGGATAACACCGGGGAGCTGTTTTTT.

This clonotype was picked up one time. The CDR3 bases are TGTGCCAGCAAGAAGGACAGGGTGAACACTGAAGCTTTCTTT. It specifies CASKKDRVNTEAFF. The V gene is TRBV12-3 or TRBV12-4, the J gene TRBJ1-1, with TRBD1 matching over 8 bases. Trimming cost V 7 bases and J 0 bases; bases outside gene matches: 4. The CDR3 is 14 amino acids.

The J gene is TRBJ1-1, the V gene TRBV7-9; TRBD1 matches 8 bases. Germline V CDR1 and CDR2: SEHNR, FQNEAQ (reference sequence). The trim removed 2 bases at V and 1 base at J, leaving 3 bases unmatched. This CDR3 contains 15 residues. The CDR3 DNA reads as TGTGCCAGCAGCTTACAGGGGGCTACGAACACTGAAGCTTTCTTT. It encodes CASSLQGATNTEAFF.

This clonotype was counted between two and nine times. The rearrangement uses TRBV20-1 and TRBJ2-7; D remains ambiguous. The V end was cut by 5 bases, the J end by 3 bases, with 11 bases between. Per germline, CDR1 DFQATT and CDR2 SNEGSKA (reference sequence). This CDR3 spans 12 amino acids. The CDR3 region has the DNA TGCAGTGCTGACGACCAGAACTACGAGCAGTACTTC. Protein: CSADDQNYEQYF.

The chain has TRBV12-3 or TRBV12-4 and TRBJ2-3; 9 bases line up with TRBD2. J lost 5 bases, V lost 6 bases, and 12 bases had no gene match. The CDR3 sequence is 16 residues long. This chain's CDR3 is CASSSGLASWGDTQYF. CDR3 nucleotide sequence: TGTGCCAGCAGCTCCGGACTAGCGTCGTGGGGAGATACGCAGTATTTT.

V is TRBV15 and J is TRBJ1-4, with no clear D. CDR1 is LNHNV and CDR2 is YYDKDF in the germline V gene (reference sequence). With 3 bases removed from V and 8 bases from J, the gap between germline ends came to 10 bases. The CDR3 extends over 13 amino acids. CDR3 bases: TGTGCCACCAGCAGGAGACAATGGGAAAAACTGTTTTTT. Its translation: CATSRRQWEKLFF. Complete variable domain (other parts from reference TRBV15 and TRBJ1-4): DAMVIQNPRYQVTQFGKPVTLSCSQTLNHNVMYWYQQKSSQAPKLLFHYYDKDFNNEADTPDNFQSRRPNTSFCFLDIRSPGLGDTAMYLCATSRRQWEKLFFGSGTQLSVL.

This clonotype was seen ten or more times. The V and J genes are TRBV20-1 and TRBJ1-5; a weak D match, TRBD1 (5 bases). The CDR3 length is 14 residues. Germline V gives CDR1 DFQATT, CDR2 SNEGSKA (reference sequence). Between the trimmed V and J ends, which lost 1 base and 4 bases, there was a span of 11 bases. The CDR3 DNA sequence: TGCAGTGCTAGAGCCGGGACTTATAATCAGCCCCAGCATTTT. This codes for CSARAGTYNQPQHF.

This clonotype was observed a handful of times. The rearrangement links TRBV5-1 to TRBJ2-5; 10 bases align to TRBD2. This CDR3 has 17 residues. Per the germline V gene, CDR1 is SGHRS and CDR2 is YFSETQ. V trimming: 2 bases; J trimming: 4 bases; junction bases outside the gene matches: 11. CDR3 in DNA: TGCGCCAGCAGCTTCGGGCTAGCGGGAGACTACGGAGAGACCCAGTACTTC. It is translated as CASSFGLAGDYGETQYF.

There are a few counts of this clonotype. This chain joins TRBV24-1 and TRBJ1-2, with D maybe TRBD1 (5 bases). This CDR3 has 17 amino acids. Germline CDR1 and CDR2: KGHDR and SFDVKD. Trimming left V 0 bases short and J 6 bases short, with 19 bases between. The CDR3: CATSDLASQGRSDGYTF. CDR3 in DNA: TGTGCCACCAGTGATTTGGCCTCCCAGGGACGCTCAGATGGCTACACCTTC.

V usage is TRBV10-3 and J usage is TRBJ2-2; D may be TRBD1 or TRBD2 (6 bases each). Trimming shortened V by 5 bases and J by 2 bases, and 15 bases separated the two germline ends. CDR1 and CDR2 from the germline V gene are ENHRY and SYGVKD. The CDR3 sequence is 16 residues long. The CDR3 here is CAISPQGLLNTGELFF. The CDR3 DNA reads TGTGCCATCAGTCCACAGGGACTCCTAAACACCGGGGAGCTGTTTTTT.

The table lists this clonotype with many counts. V is TRBV4-3 and J is TRBJ2-5; D is unresolved. The V end lost 4 bases, the J end lost 3 bases, and 15 bases lay between the germline ends. CDR1 and CDR2 from the germline V gene are LGHNA and YSLEER. The CDR3 runs 15 residues. CDR3 sequence (DNA): TGCGCCAGCAGCCCCGGCCGCGGTAGGGAAGAGACCCAGTACTTC. This sequence encodes CASSPGRGREETQYF.

This clonotype was seen only a few times. J is TRBJ1-2 and V is TRBV2; D may be TRBD1 (6 bases). This CDR3 region has 13 residues. Germline CDR1 reads SNHLY; CDR2 reads FYNNEI. V was cut by 7 bases and J by 3 bases, with 12 bases left in between. CDR3 region: CASTRNRDYGYTF. The DNA of the CDR3 is TGTGCCAGCACTAGGAACAGGGACTATGGCTACACCTTC.

This clonotype was detected many times. The gene calls are TRBV6-2 or TRBV6-3 and TRBJ1-2, with D possibly matching TRBD1 (5 bases). Trimming stripped 6 bases from V and 2 bases from J, with 13 bases between. The CDR3 totals 14 residues. Germline CDR1 and CDR2: MNHEY and SVGEGT. CDR3 in DNA: TGTGCCAGCAGGCCAGGGTGGTGGAACTATGGCTACACCTTC. Translation gives CASRPGWWNYGYTF.

This chain connects TRBV7-9 to TRBJ1-4; possible D gene TRBD1, 5 bases. The ends were cut back, 3 bases at V and 5 bases at J, with 10 bases in the middle. CDR1 SEHNR and CDR2 FQNEAQ come from the germline V gene (reference sequence). The CDR3 is 14 residues long. This chain's CDR3 is CASSFDRTNEKLFF. The CDR3 DNA reads TGTGCCAGCAGCTTTGACAGAACAAATGAAAAACTGTTTTTT.

This clonotype has more than one count but fewer than ten. V and J are TRBV9 and TRBJ2-1; D may match TRBD1 or TRBD2 (5 bases each). This CDR3 has 15 amino acids. The germline V and J ends were trimmed by 2 bases and 2 bases, with 11 bases remaining between them. CDR1 is SGDLS, CDR2 YYNGEE, per germline. CDR3 nucleotides: TGTGCCAGCAGCGTCTATGGGGGAACCTACAATGAGCAGTTCTTC. This sequence encodes CASSVYGGTYNEQFF.

The chain uses TRBV6-1 and TRBJ1-1; the match to TRBD1 covers 10 bases. Unmatched junction bases numbered 0, after V lost 6 bases and J lost 8 bases. This CDR3 region has 11 residues. Germline CDR1 and CDR2: MNHNS and SASEGT. The CDR3 bases are TGTGCCAGCAGGGGACAGGGGGAAGCTTTCTTT. This translates into CASRGQGEAFF.

The V gene is TRBV27, the J gene TRBJ1-1; D ambiguous. The CDR3 contains 13 residues. Germline values: CDR1 MNHEY, CDR2 SMNVEV (reference sequence). V lost 3 bases, J lost 7 bases, and 12 bases lay in between. The CDR3 DNA follows: TGTGCCAGCAGTTTCTCGACCGGACTTGAAGCTTTCTTT. Protein: CASSFSTGLEAFF.

Many counts were recorded for this clonotype. This chain links TRBV18 with TRBJ2-3; the D is unclear. The CDR3 covers 14 residues. V was cut by 2 bases and J by 2 bases, with 8 bases left in between. The V gene's germline CDR1 is KGHSH and CDR2 LQKENI. The CDR3 region has the DNA TGTGCCAGCTCACCATCGGCCAACACAGATACGCAGTATTTT. This sequence encodes CASSPSANTDTQYF.

The sample holds many counts of this clonotype. V usage is TRBV10-3 and J usage is TRBJ1-2; D is undetermined. V was shortened by 0 bases and J by 1 base, with 12 bases between the two germline ends. Germline V gene data show CDR1 as ENHRY and CDR2 as SYGVKD. CDR3 size: 16 residues. The CDR3 here is CAISESSGANNYGYTF. CDR3 DNA: TGTGCCATCAGTGAGTCGTCCGGAGCTAATAACTATGGCTACACCTTC.

The chain carries TRBV18 and TRBJ1-5; weak D call: TRBD1 (6 bases). Per germline, CDR1 KGHSH and CDR2 LQKENI. This CDR3 is 14 amino acids long. The V and J ends lost 4 bases and 5 bases respectively, with 12 bases between them. CDR3: CASSLTGLDQPQHF. CDR3 sequence (DNA): TGTGCCAGCTCACTGACAGGCCTCGATCAGCCCCAGCATTTT.

V usage is TRBV5-6 and J usage is TRBJ2-5; D call uncertain. This CDR3 has 14 residues. Germline lookup yields CDR1 SGHDT and CDR2 YYEEEE. V gave up 0 bases and J gave up 8 bases, with 14 bases separating them. The CDR3 DNA reads as TGTGCCAGCAGCTTGGGTCTAGATAGTAAAACCCAGTACTTC. Its translation is CASSLGLDSKTQYF.

The rearrangement links TRBV12-3 or TRBV12-4 to TRBJ2-5; D gene ambiguous. The CDR3 length is 14 residues. V gave up 6 bases and J gave up 1 base, with 12 bases separating them. The CDR3 DNA follows: TGTGCCAGCAGCTCCCACGATCGCCAAGAGACCCAGTACTTC. Protein product: CASSSHDRQETQYF.